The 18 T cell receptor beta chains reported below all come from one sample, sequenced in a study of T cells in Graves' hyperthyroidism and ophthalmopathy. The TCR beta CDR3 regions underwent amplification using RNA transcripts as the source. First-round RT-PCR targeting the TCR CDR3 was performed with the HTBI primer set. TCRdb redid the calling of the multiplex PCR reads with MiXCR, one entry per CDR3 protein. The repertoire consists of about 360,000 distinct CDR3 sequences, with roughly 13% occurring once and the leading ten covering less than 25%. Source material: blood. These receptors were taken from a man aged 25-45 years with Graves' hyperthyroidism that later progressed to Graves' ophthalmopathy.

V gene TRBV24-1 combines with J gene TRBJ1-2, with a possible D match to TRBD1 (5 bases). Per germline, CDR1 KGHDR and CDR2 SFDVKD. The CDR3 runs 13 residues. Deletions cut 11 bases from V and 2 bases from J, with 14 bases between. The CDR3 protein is CAIAGETNYGYTF. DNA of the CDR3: TGTGCCATCGCGGGGGAAACCAACTATGGCTACACCTTC.

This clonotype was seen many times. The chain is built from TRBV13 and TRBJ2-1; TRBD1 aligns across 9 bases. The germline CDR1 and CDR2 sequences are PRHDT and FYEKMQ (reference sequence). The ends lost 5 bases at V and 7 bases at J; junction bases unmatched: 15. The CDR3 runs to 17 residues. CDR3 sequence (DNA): TGTGCCAGCAGCCGGCCGGTGTGGACAGGGGCCACTAATGAGCAGTTCTTC. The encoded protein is CASSRPVWTGATNEQFF.

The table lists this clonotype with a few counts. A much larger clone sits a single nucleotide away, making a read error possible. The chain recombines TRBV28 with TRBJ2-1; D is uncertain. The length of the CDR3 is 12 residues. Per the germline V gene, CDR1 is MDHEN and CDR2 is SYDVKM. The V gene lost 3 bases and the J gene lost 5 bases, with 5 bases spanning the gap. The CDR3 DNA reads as TGTGCCAGCAGTTTCTCTGACAATGAGCAGTTCTTC. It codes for CASSFSDNEQFF.

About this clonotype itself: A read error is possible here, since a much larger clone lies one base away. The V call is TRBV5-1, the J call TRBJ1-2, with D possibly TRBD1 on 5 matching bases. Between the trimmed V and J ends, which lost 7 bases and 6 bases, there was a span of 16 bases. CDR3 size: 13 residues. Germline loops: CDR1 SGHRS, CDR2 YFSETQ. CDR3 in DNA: TGCGCCAGCCGCCCTCGTGGAGGGGATGGCTACACCTTC. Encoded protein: CASRPRGGDGYTF.

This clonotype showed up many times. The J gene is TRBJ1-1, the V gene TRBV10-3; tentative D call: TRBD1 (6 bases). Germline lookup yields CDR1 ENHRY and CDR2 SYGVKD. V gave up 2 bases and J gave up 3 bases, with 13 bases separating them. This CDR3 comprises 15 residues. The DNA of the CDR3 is TGTGCCATCAGTGAGACGCCCAGGGGCGACACTGAAGCTTTCTTT. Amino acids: CAISETPRGDTEAFF.

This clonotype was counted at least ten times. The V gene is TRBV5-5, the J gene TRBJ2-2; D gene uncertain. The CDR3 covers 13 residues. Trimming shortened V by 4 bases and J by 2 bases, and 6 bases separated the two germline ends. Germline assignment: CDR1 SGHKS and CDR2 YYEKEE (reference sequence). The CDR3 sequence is CASSALNTGELFF. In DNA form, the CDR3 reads TGTGCCAGCAGCGCCCTAAACACCGGGGAGCTGTTTTTT.

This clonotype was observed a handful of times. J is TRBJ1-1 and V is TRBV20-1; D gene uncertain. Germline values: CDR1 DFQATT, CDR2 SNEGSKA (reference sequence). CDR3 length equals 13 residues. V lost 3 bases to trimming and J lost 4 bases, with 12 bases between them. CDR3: CSARGPGITEAFF. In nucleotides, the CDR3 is TGCAGTGCTAGGGGTCCGGGCATCACTGAAGCTTTCTTT.

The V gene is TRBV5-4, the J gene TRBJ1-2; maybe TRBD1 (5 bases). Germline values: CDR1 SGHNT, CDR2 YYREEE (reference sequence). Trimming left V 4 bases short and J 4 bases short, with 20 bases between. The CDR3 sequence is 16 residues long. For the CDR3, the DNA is TGTGCCAGCAGCCCCGGGGAGAGAGGGGCAGGCTATGGCTACACCTTC. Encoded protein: CASSPGERGAGYGYTF.

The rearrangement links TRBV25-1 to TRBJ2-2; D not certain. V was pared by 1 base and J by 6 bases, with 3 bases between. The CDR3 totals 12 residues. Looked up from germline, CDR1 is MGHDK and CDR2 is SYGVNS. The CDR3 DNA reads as TGTGCCAGCAGTGAATTGGCCGGGGAGCTGTTTTTT. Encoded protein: CASSELAGELFF.

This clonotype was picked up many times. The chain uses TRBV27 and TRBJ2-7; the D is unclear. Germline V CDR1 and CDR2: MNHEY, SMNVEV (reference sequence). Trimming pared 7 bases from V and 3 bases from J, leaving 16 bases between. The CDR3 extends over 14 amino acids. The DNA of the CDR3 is TGTGCCAGCAAACCAACGGCGGTAGACTACGAGCAGTACTTC. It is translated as CASKPTAVDYEQYF.

This CDR3 reads CAISEIGKQETQYF. CDR3 nucleotides: TGTGCCATCAGTGAGATAGGGAAGCAAGAGACCCAGTACTTC. The chain employs TRBV10-3 and TRBJ2-5; D call uncertain. V was cut by 2 bases and J by 2 bases, with 9 bases left in between. Germline V gene sequence: CDR1 ENHRY, CDR2 SYGVKD. This CDR3 spans 14 amino acids.

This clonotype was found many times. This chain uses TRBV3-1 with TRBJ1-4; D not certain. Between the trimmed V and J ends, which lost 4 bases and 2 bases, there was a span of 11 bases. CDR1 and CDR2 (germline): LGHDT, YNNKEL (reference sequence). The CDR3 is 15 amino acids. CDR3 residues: CASSPIGRTNEKLFF. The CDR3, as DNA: TGTGCCAGCAGCCCGATCGGAAGGACTAATGAAAAACTGTTTTTT.

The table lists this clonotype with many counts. CDR3 amino acids: CAGGRNNEQFF. The DNA of the CDR3 is TGTGCCGGGGGGCGAAACAATGAGCAGTTCTTC. The chain joins TRBV6-1 to TRBJ2-1; D assignment may be TRBD1 or TRBD2 (6 bases each). Germline V CDR1 and CDR2: MNHNS, SASEGT. V lost 11 bases and J 5 bases, leaving 10 bases between the germline ends. This CDR3 comprises 11 residues.

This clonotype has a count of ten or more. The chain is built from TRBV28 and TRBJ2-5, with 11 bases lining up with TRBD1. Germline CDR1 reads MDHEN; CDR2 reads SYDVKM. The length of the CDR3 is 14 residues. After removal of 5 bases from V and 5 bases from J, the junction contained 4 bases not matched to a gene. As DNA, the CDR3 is TGTGCCAGCAGTACCCGGACAGGGGGCGAGACCCAGTACTTC. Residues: CASSTRTGGETQYF.

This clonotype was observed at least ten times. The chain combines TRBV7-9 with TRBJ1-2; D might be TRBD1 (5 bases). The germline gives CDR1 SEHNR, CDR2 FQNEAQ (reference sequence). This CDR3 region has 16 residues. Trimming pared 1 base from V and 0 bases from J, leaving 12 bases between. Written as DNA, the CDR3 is TGTGCCAGCAGCTTAGAGTTTGACAGAGCTAACTATGGCTACACCTTC. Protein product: CASSLEFDRANYGYTF.

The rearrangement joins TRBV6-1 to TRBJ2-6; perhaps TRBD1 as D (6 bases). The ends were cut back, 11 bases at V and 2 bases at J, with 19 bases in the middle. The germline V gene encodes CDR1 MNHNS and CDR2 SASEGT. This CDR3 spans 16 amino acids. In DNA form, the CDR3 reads TGTGCCGTTGCCAGGGGATTGAGAGCTGGGGCCAACGTCCTGACTTTC. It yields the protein CAVARGLRAGANVLTF.

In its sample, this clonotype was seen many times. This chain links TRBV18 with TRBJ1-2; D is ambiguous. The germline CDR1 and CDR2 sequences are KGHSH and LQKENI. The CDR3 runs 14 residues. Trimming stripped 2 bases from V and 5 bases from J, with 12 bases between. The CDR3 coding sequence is TGTGCCAGCTCACCAGCTACCTCGGGGTATGGCTACACCTTC. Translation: CASSPATSGYGYTF.

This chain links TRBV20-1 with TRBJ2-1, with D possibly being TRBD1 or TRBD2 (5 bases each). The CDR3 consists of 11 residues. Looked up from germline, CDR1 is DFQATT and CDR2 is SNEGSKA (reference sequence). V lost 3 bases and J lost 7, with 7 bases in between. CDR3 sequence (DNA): TGCAGTGCTAGGAGGGGAAATGAGCAGTTCTTC. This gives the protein CSARRGNEQFF.